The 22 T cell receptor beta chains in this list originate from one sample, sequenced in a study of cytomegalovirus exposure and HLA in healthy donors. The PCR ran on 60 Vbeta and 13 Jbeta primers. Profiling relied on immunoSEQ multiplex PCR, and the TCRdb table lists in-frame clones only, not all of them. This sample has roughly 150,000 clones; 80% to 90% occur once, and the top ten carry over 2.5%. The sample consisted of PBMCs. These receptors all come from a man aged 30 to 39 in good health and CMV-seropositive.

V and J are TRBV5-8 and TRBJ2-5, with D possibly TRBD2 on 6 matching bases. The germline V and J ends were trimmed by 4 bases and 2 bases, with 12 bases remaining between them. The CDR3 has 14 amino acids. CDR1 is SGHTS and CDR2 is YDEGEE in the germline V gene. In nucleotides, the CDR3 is TGTGCCAGCAGCGTAGCCGGACTACAAGAGACCCAGTACTTC. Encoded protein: CASSVAGLQETQYF. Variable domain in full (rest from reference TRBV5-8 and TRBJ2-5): EAGVTQSPTHLIKTRGQQATLRCSPISGHTSVYWYQQALGLGLQFLLWYDEGEERNRGNFPPRFSGRQFPNYSSELNVNALELEDSALYLCASSVAGLQETQYFGPGTRLLVL.

Here the CDR3 reads CASSRTGNNYGYTF. DNA for the CDR3: TGTGCCAGCAGCCGGACAGGAAATAACTATGGCTACACCTTC. V and J are TRBV4-2 and TRBJ1-2; TRBD1 aligns across 7 bases. Trimming at V came to 4 bases and at J to 1 base, leaving 3 bases not matched to a gene. Germline CDR1 LGHNA, CDR2 YNFKEQ. The CDR3 consists of 14 residues.

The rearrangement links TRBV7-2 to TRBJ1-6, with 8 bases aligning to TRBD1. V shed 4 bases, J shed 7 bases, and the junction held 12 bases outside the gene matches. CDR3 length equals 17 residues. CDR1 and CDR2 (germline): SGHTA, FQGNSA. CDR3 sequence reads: CASSSDRATIRNSPLHF. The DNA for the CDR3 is TGTGCCAGCAGCTCGGACAGGGCCACCATTAGAAATTCACCCCTCCACTTT.

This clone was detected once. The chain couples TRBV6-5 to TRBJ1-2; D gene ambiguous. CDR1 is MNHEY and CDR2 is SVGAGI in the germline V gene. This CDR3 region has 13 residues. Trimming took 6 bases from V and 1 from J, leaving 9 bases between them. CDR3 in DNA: TGTGCCAGCAGCGACACCTATAACTATGGCTACACCTTC. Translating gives CASSDTYNYGYTF.

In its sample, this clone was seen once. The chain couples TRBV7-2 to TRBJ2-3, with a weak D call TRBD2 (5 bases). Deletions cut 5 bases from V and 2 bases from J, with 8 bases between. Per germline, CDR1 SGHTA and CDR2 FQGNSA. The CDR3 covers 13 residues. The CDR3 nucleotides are TGTGCCAGCAGCCCCGGACTCACAGATACGCAGTATTTT. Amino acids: CASSPGLTDTQYF.

In DNA form, the CDR3 reads TGTGCCAGCAGCCTCGGACAGGGGGCATACAATGAGCAGTTCTTC. Residues: CASSLGQGAYNEQFF. The rearrangement uses TRBV9 and TRBJ2-1; 11 nucleotides line up with TRBD1. V lost 4 bases to trimming and J lost 4 bases; unmatched junction nucleotides: 4. This CDR3 comprises 15 residues. Germline V gene data show CDR1 as SGDLS and CDR2 as YYNGEE.

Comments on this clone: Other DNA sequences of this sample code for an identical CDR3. CDR3 in amino acids: CASSSSGSSYNEQFF. CDR3 nucleotide sequence: TGTGCCAGCAGCTCGAGCGGGAGTTCCTACAATGAGCAGTTCTTC. The chain employs TRBV9 and TRBJ2-1; 8 bases match TRBD2. The V gene's germline CDR1 is SGDLS and CDR2 YYNGEE. The V and J ends lost 4 bases and 1 base, in that order; junction bases with no gene match: 4. The CDR3 runs 15 residues.

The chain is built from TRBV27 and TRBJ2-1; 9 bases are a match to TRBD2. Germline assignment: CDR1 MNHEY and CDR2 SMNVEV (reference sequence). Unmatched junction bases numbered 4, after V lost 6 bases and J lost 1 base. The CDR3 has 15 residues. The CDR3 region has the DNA TGTGCCAGCAGCCCTAGCGGGGATTCCTACAATGAGCAGTTCTTC. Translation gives CASSPSGDSYNEQFF.

CDR3 amino acids: CASSQLGSRVFAEAFF. The CDR3 bases are TGCGCCAGCAGCCAACTAGGGTCCAGGGTGTTTGCTGAAGCTTTCTTT. The chain has TRBV4-3 and TRBJ1-1, with a possible D match to TRBD1 (5 bases). The CDR3 totals 16 residues. Looked up from germline, CDR1 is LGHNA and CDR2 is YSLEER. Trimming cost V 2 bases and J 6 bases, with 19 bases left between them.

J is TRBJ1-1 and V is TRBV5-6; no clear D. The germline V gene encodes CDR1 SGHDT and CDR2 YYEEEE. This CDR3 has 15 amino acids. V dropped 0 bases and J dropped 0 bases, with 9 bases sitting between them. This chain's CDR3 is CASSLGRRMNTEAFF. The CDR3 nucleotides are TGTGCCAGCAGCTTGGGACGGAGAATGAACACTGAAGCTTTCTTT. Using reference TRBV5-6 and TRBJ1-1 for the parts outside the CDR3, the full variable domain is DAGVTQSPTHLIKTRGQQVTLRCSPKSGHDTVSWYQQALGQGPQFIFQYYEEEERQRGNFPDRFSGHQFPNYSSELNVNALLLGDSALYLCASSLGRRMNTEAFFGQGTRLTVV.

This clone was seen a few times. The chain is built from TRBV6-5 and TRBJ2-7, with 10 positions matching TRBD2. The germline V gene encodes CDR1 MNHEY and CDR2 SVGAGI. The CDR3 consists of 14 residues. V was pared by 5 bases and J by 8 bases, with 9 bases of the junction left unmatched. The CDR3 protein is CASSTSSGSIKQYF. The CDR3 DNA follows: TGTGCCAGCAGTACTTCTAGCGGGAGTATCAAGCAGTACTTC.

DNA for the CDR3: TGTGCCAGCAGTGCTGCAGGGGGCGACTATGGCTACACCTTC. Translating it yields CASSAAGGDYGYTF. The chain carries TRBV2 and TRBJ1-2; 8 bases align to TRBD1. The CDR3 covers 14 residues. CDR1 SNHLY and CDR2 FYNNEI come from the germline V gene. J gave up 3 bases and V 4 bases, and 4 bases lay outside the gene matches.

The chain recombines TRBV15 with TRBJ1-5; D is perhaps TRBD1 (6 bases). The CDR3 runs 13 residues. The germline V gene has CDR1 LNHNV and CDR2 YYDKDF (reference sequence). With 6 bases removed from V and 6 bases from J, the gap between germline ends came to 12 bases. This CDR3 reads CATRGGQGQPQHF. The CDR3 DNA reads TGTGCCACCAGGGGGGGGCAGGGTCAGCCCCAGCATTTT.

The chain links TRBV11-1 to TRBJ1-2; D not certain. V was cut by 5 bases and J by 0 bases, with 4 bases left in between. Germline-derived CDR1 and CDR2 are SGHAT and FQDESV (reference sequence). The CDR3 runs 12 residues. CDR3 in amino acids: CASSRTNYGYTF. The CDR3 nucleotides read TGTGCCAGCAGCCGTACTAACTATGGCTACACCTTC.

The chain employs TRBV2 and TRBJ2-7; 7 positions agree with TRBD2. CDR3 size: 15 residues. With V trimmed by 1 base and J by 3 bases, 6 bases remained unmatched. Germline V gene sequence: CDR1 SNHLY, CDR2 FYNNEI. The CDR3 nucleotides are TGTGCCAGCAGTGAAGGCGGGGGAGCTGTCTACGAGCAGTACTTC. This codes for CASSEGGGAVYEQYF. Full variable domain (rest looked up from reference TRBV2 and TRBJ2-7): EPEVTQTPSHQVTQMGQEVILRCVPISNHLYFYWYRQILGQKVEFLVSFYNNEISEKSEIFDDQFSVERPDGSNFTLKIRSTKLEDSAMYFCASSEGGGAVYEQYFGPGTRLTVT.

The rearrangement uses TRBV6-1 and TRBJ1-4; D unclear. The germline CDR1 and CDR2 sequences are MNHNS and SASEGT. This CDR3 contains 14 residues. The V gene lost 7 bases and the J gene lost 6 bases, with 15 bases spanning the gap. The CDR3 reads CASTRYRYDEKLFF. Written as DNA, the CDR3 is TGTGCCAGCACTCGATACCGGTACGATGAAAAACTGTTTTTT.

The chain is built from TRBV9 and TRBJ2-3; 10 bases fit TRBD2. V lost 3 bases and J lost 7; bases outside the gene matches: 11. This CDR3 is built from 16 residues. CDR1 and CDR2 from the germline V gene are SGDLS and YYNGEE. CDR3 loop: CASSAQTSGLFNTQYF. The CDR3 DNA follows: TGTGCCAGCAGCGCGCAGACTAGCGGGTTGTTTAATACGCAGTATTTT.

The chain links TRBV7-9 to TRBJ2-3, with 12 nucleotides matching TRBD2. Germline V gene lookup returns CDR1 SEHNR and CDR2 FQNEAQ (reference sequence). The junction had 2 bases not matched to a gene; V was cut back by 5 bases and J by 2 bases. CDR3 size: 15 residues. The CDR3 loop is CASSRTSGDTDTQYF. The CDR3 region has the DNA TGTGCCAGCAGCCGGACTAGCGGGGACACAGATACGCAGTATTTT. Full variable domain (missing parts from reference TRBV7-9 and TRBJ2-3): DTGVSQNPRHKITKRGQNVTFRCDPISEHNRLYWYRQTLGQGPEFLTYFQNEAQLEKSRLLSDRFSAERPKGSFSTLEIQRTEQGDSAMYLCASSRTSGDTDTQYFGPGTRLTVL.

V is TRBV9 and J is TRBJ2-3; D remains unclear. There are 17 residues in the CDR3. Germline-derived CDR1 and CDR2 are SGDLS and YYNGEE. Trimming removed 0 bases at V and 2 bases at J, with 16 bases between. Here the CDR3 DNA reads TGTGCCAGCAGCGTAGGTGGTGGGCCCCCTAACACAGATACGCAGTATTTT. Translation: CASSVGGGPPNTDTQYF.

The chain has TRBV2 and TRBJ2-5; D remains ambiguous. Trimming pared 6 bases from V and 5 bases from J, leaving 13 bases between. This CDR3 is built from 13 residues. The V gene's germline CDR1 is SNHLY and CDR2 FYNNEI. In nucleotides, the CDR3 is TGTGCCAGCAGGGTTAACCTCCAGGAGACCCAGTACTTC. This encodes CASRVNLQETQYF.

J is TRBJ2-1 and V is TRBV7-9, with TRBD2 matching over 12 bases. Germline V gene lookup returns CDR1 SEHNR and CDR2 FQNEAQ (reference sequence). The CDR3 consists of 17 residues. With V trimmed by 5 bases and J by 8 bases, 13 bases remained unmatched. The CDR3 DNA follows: TGTGCCAGCAGCCCAAAACCCTCTAGCGGGAGGGACGATGAGCAGTTCTTC. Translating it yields CASSPKPSSGRDDEQFF.

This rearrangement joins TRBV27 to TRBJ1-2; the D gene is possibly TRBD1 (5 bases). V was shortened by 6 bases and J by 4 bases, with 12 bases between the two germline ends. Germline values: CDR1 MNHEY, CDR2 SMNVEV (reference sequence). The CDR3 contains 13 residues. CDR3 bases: TGTGCCAGCAGGATTACAGGCGGCTATGGCTACACCTTC. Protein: CASRITGGYGYTF.